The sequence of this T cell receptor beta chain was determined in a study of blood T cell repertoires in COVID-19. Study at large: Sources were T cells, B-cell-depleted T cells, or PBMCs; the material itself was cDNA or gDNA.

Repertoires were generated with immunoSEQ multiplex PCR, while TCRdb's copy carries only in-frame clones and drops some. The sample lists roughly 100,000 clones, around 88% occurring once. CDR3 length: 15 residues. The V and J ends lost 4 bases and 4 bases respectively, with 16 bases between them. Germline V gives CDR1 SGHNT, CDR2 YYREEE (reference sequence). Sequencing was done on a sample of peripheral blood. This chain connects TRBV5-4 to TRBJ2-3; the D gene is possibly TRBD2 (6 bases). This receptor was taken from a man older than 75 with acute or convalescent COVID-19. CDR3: CASSRTTSYPDTQYF. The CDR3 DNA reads TGTGCCAGCAGCCGCACGACTAGTTACCCAGATACGCAGTATTTT.